The 12 T cell receptor beta chains presented below share a single source sample, sequenced in a study of blood T cell repertoires in COVID-19. Clones were read by immunoSEQ multiplex PCR, and TCRdb kept only the in-frame ones, dropping some. The table has around 100,000 clones, roughly 92% seen once. The sequenced material came from peripheral blood. Source of these receptors: a woman between 45 and 60 years old with COVID-19, enrolled during active disease.

The chain employs TRBV10-2 and TRBJ1-2; tentatively, D is TRBD1 (5 bases). V shed 3 bases and J shed 4 bases, with 21 bases lying between them. The CDR3 extends over 17 amino acids. CDR1 WSHSY and CDR2 SAAADI come from the germline V gene. This CDR3 is CASSDGWRDPKGYGYTF. The CDR3 DNA sequence: TGCGCCAGCAGTGACGGTTGGAGGGACCCGAAGGGCTATGGCTACACCTTC.

J is TRBJ1-4 and V is TRBV10-3, with TRBD1 matching 10 bases. V shed 6 bases and J 3 bases; nucleotides not matched to a gene: 7. The CDR3 is made up of 16 amino acids. Germline CDR1 and CDR2: ENHRY and SYGVKD. The CDR3 nucleotides are TGTGCCATCAGATCCGGGACAGGGGTGTCTAATGAAAAACTGTTTTTT. This codes for CAIRSGTGVSNEKLFF.

The chain links TRBV19 to TRBJ1-2, with a weak D call TRBD1 (6 bases). The CDR3 has 14 amino acids. V was pared by 6 bases and J by 8 bases, with 19 bases between. CDR1 is LNHDA and CDR2 is SQIVND in the germline V gene (reference sequence). The CDR3 DNA is TGTGCCAGTAGGGATACAGGGCGCCCCCGCGGCTACACCTTC. Its translation is CASRDTGRPRGYTF.

This clone was seen once. J is TRBJ2-1 and V is TRBV14; tentative D call: TRBD2 (5 bases). V was pared by 4 bases and J by 5 bases, with 18 bases between. The CDR3 extends over 16 amino acids. CDR1 is SGHDN, CDR2 FVKESK, per germline. In nucleotides, the CDR3 is TGTGCCAGCAGCCGAGTGGACTCGGAGACAAACAATGAGCAGTTCTTC. Translation gives CASSRVDSETNNEQFF.

The chain joins TRBV7-3 to TRBJ1-3, with D hard to call. CDR1 is SGHTA, CDR2 FQGTGA, per germline. The CDR3 loop spans 15 amino acids. Between the trimmed V and J ends, which lost 2 bases and 0 bases, there was a span of 8 bases. The CDR3 DNA follows: TGTGCCAGCAGCTTAGACGGGAGCTCTGGAAACACCATATATTTT. It codes for CASSLDGSSGNTIYF.

This rearrangement joins TRBV7-8 to TRBJ2-2; D remains ambiguous. V was clipped by 1 base and J by 3 bases, with 6 bases between them. The germline gives CDR1 SGHVS, CDR2 FQNEAQ. CDR3 length: 14 residues. This chain's CDR3 is CASSLVGYTGELFF. The CDR3 DNA reads as TGTGCCAGCAGCTTAGTCGGGTACACCGGGGAGCTGTTTTTT.

V gene TRBV6-5 combines with J gene TRBJ2-2; D is perhaps TRBD2 (6 bases). Germline lookup yields CDR1 MNHEY and CDR2 SVGAGI. This CDR3 comprises 15 residues. Trimming removed 6 bases at V and 6 bases at J, with 17 bases between. DNA for the CDR3: TGTGCCAGCAGCATAGATTCGGGGGTCGCCGGGGAGCTGTTTTTT. As protein: CASSIDSGVAGELFF.

The rearrangement joins TRBV20-1 to TRBJ1-2; perhaps TRBD1 as D (5 bases). The germline V gene encodes CDR1 DFQATT and CDR2 SNEGSKA (reference sequence). The CDR3 loop spans 10 amino acids. The CDR3 is CTPGNYGYTF. Here the CDR3 DNA reads TGCACCCCAGGGAACTATGGCTACACCTTC.

The rearrangement joins TRBV6-1 to TRBJ2-7; a possible D gene is TRBD2 (7 bases). CDR3 size: 14 residues. Germline-derived CDR1 and CDR2 are MNHNS and SASEGT. V lost 3 bases and J lost 5, with 14 bases in between. The CDR3 DNA follows: TGTGCCAGCAGTGAGAGCGGGACAATGAACGAGCAGTACTTC. Protein sequence: CASSESGTMNEQYF.

CDR3 coding DNA: TGTGCCAGCAGCTCGGGACTAGCGGGGGGCAGGCAGTACGTC. As protein: CASSSGLAGGRQYV. The chain employs TRBV5-4 and TRBJ2-7, with 15 bases fitting TRBD2. The CDR3 runs 14 residues. Germline loops: CDR1 SGHNT, CDR2 YYREEE (reference sequence). After removal of 3 bases from V and 9 bases from J, the junction contained 4 bases not matched to a gene.

The chain employs TRBV5-8 and TRBJ2-5; perhaps TRBD1 as D (6 bases). The CDR3 totals 14 residues. V gave up 3 bases and J gave up 2 bases, with 11 bases separating them. The germline V gene encodes CDR1 SGHTS and CDR2 YDEGEE. In DNA, the CDR3 is TGTGCCAGCAGCTGGGACACCCGACAAGAGACCCAGTACTTC. This encodes CASSWDTRQETQYF.

The V gene is TRBV10-1, the J gene TRBJ1-3; D not certain. Trimming cost V 0 bases and J 3 bases, with 6 bases left between them. The germline V gene encodes CDR1 WNHNN and CDR2 SYGVQD (reference sequence). The CDR3 is 14 amino acids. In DNA, the CDR3 is TGCGCCAGCAGTGAGTCCCGGTATGGAAACACCATATATTTT. Amino acid sequence: CASSESRYGNTIYF.